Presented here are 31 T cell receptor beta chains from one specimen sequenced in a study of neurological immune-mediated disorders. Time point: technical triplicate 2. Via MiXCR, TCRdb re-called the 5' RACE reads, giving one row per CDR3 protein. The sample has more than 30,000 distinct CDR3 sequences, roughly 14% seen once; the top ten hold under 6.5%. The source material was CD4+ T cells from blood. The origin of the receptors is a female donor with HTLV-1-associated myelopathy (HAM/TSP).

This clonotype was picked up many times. The CDR3 DNA sequence: TGCGCCAGCAGCTGGAGGACAGGGGGGGACTACGAGCAGTACTTC. Translated, it gives CASSWRTGGDYEQYF. This chain joins TRBV5-1 and TRBJ2-7; TRBD1 matches at 10 bases. Germline trimming cut 3 bases from V and 3 bases from J; bases unmatched to any gene: 6. CDR3 length: 15 residues. Looked up from germline, CDR1 is SGHRS and CDR2 is YFSETQ.

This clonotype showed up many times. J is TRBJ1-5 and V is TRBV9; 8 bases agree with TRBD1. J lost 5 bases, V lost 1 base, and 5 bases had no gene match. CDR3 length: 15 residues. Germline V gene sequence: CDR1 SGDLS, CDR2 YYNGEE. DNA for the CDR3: TGTGCCAGCAGCGTAACAGGGGGAGAGGATCAGCCCCAGCATTTT. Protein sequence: CASSVTGGEDQPQHF.

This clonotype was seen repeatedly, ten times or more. The CDR3 nucleotides are TGTGCCAGCAGCTTATGGGGGAGCTCTGGAAACACCATATATTTT. It is translated as CASSLWGSSGNTIYF. The V and J genes are TRBV7-2 and TRBJ1-3, with D possibly matching TRBD1 (5 bases). There are 15 residues in the CDR3. Trimming stripped 2 bases from V and 0 bases from J, with 8 bases between. CDR1 SGHTA and CDR2 FQGNSA come from the germline V gene.

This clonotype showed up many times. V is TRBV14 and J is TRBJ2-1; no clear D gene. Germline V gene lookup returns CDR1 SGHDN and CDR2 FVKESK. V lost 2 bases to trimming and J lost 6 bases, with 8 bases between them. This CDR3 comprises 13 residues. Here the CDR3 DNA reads TGTGCCAGCAGCCAACACAAGGTCAATGAGCAGTTCTTC. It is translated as CASSQHKVNEQFF.

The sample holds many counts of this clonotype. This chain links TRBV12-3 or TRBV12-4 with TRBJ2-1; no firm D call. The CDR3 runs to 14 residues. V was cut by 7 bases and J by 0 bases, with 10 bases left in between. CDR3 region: CASNRKSSYNEQFF. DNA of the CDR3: TGTGCCAGCAATCGGAAAAGCTCCTACAATGAGCAGTTCTTC.

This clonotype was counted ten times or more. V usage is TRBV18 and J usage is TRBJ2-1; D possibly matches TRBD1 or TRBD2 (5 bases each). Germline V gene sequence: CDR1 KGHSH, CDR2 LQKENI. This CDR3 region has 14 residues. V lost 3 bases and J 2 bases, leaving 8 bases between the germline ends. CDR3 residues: CASSPGAPYNEQFF. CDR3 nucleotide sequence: TGTGCCAGCTCACCCGGGGCCCCCTACAATGAGCAGTTCTTC.

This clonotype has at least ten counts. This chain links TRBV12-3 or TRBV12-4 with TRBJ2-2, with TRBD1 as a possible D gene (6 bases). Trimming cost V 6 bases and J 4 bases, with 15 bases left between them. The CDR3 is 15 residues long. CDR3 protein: CASRTGFRFTGELFF. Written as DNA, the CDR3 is TGTGCCAGCAGAACAGGGTTCAGGTTCACCGGGGAGCTGTTTTTT.

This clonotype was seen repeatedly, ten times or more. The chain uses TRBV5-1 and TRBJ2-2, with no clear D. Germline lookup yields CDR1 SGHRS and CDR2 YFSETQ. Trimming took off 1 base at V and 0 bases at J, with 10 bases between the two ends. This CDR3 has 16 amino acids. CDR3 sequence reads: CASSLSSSSNTGELFF. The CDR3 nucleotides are TGCGCCAGCAGCTTGTCTTCGTCTTCGAACACCGGGGAGCTGTTTTTT.

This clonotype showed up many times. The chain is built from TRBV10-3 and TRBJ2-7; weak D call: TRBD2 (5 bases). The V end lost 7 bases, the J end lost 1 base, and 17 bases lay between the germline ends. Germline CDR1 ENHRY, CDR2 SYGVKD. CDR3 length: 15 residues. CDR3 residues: CAITAGETYSYEQYF. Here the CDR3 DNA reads TGTGCCATCACGGCGGGTGAGACATATTCCTACGAGCAGTACTTC.

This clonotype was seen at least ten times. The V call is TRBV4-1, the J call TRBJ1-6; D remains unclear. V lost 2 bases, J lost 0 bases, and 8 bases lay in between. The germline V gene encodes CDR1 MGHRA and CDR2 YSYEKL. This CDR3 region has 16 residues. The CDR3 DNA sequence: TGCGCCAGCAGCCAAAGGTCTAGCTCCTATAATTCACCCCTCCACTTT. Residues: CASSQRSSSYNSPLHF.

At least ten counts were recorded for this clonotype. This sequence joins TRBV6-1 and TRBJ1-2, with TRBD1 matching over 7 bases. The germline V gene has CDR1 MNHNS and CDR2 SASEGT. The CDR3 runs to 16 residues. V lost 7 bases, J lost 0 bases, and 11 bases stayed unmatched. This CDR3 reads CASTFPGQTSNYGYTF. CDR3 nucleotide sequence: TGTGCCAGCACCTTCCCGGGACAGACTTCTAACTATGGCTACACCTTC.

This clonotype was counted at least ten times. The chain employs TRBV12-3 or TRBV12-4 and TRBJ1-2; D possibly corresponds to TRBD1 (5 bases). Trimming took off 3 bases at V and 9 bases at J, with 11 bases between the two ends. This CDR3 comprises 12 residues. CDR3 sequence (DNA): TGTGCCAGCAGTTTGGCAGGGTTCAGCTACACCTTC. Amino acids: CASSLAGFSYTF.

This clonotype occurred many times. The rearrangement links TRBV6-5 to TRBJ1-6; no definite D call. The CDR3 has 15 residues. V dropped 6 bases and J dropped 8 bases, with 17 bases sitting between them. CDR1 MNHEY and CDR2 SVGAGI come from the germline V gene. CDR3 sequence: CASRPSAQWYSPLHF. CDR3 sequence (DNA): TGTGCCAGCAGACCCTCGGCCCAGTGGTATTCACCCCTCCACTTT.

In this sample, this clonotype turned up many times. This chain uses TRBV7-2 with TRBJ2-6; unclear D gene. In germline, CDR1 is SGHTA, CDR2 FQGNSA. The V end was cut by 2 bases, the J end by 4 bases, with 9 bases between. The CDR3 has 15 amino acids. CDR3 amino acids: CASSLSSVGANVLTF. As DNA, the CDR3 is TGTGCCAGCAGCTTAAGCTCCGTCGGGGCCAACGTCCTGACTTTC.

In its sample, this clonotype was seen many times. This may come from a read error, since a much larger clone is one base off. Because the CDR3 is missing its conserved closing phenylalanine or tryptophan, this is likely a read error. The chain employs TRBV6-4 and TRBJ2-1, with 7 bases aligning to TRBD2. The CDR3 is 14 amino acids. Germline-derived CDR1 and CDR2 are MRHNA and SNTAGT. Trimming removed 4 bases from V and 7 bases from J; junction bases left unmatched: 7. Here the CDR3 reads CASSVELATNEQFS. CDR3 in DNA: TGTGCCAGCAGTGTAGAACTAGCGACGAATGAGCAGTTCTCC.

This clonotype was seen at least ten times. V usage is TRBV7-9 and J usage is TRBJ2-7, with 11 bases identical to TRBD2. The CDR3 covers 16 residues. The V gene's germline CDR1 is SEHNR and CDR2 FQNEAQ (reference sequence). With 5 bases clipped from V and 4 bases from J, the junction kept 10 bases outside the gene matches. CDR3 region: CASSPQGTSGPYEQYF. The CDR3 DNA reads TGTGCCAGCAGCCCCCAAGGGACTAGCGGACCGTACGAGCAGTACTTC.

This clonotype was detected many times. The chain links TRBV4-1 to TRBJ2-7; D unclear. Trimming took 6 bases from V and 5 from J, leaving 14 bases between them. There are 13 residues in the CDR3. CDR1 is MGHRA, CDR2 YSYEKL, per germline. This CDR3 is CASSRTWWDEQYF. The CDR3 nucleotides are TGCGCCAGCAGTCGGACCTGGTGGGACGAGCAGTACTTC.

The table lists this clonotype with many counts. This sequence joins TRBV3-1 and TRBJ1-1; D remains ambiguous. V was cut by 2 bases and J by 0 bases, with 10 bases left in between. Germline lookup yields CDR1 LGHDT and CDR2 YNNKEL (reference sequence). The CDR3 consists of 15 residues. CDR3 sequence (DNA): TGTGCCAGCAGCCAATACGACGGATTGAACACTGAAGCTTTCTTT. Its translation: CASSQYDGLNTEAFF.

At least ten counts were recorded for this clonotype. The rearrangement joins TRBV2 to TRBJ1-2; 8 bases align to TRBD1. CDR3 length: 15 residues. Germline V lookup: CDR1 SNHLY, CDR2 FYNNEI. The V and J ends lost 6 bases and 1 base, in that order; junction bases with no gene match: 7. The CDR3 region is CASRPTGEINYGYTF. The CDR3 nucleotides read TGTGCCAGCAGACCGACAGGGGAAATTAACTATGGCTACACCTTC.

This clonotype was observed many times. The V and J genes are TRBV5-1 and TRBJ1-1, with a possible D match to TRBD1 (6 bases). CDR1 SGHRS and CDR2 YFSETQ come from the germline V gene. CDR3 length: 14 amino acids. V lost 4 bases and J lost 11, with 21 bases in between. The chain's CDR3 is CASSDVGGGRVAFF. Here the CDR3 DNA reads TGCGCCAGCAGCGACGTGGGCGGGGGGCGAGTGGCTTTCTTT.

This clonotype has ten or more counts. The CDR3 region has the DNA TGTGCCAGCAGCCAAGATCGAACAGGGCGGACCGGGGAGCTGTTTTTT. Translated: CASSQDRTGRTGELFF. V and J are TRBV3-1 and TRBJ2-2, with D maybe TRBD1 (6 bases). V dropped 0 bases and J dropped 5 bases, with 13 bases sitting between them. The CDR3 sequence is 16 residues long. In germline, CDR1 is LGHDT, CDR2 YNNKEL (reference sequence).

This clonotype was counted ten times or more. CDR3 coding DNA: TGTGCCAGCAGTTCCCGGTCGACTAGCGGGGGGGTTGATGAGCAGTTCTTC. Translation: CASSSRSTSGGVDEQFF. The V and J genes are TRBV12-3 or TRBV12-4 and TRBJ2-1; TRBD2 matches 14 bases. The CDR3 has 17 amino acids. The ends lost 4 bases at V and 8 bases at J; junction bases unmatched: 10.

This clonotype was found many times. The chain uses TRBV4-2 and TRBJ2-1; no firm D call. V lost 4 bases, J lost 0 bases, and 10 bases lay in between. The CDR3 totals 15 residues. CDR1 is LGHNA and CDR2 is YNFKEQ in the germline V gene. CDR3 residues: CASSRRQGSYNEQFF. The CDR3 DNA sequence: TGTGCCAGCAGCCGAAGACAAGGCTCCTACAATGAGCAGTTCTTC.

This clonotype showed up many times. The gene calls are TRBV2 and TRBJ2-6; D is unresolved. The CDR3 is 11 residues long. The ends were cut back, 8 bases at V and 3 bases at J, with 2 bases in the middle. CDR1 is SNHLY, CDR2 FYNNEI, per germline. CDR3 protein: CASCGANVLTF. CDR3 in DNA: TGTGCCAGCTGTGGGGCCAACGTCCTGACTTTC.

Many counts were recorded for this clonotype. The CDR3 coding sequence is TGTGCCAGCAGCCAATTAGCGCGCCAGCAGTACTTC. Its translation: CASSQLARQQYF. The rearrangement joins TRBV28 to TRBJ2-7; D perhaps matches TRBD2 (5 bases). V was clipped by 6 bases and J by 8 bases, with 14 bases between them. Germline V CDR1 and CDR2: MDHEN, SYDVKM. The CDR3 loop spans 12 amino acids.

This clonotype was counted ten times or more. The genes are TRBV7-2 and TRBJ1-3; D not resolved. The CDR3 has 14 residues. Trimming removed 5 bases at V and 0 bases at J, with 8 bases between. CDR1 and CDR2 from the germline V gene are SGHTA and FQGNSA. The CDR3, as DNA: TGTGCCAGCAGCCCAACAGTCTCTGGAAACACCATATATTTT. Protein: CASSPTVSGNTIYF.

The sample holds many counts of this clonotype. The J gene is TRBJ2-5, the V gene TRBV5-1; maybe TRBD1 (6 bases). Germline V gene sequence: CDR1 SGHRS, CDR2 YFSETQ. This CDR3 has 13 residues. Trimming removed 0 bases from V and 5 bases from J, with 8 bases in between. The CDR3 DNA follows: TGCGCCAGCAGCTTGGAGGGGGTTGAGACCCAGTACTTC. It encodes CASSLEGVETQYF.

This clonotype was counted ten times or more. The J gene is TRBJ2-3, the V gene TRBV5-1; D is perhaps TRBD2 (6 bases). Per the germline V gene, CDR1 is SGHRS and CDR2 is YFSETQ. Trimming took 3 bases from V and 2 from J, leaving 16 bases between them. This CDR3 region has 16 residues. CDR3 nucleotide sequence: TGCGCCAGCAGCTCGGAGGGATCCACGGACACAGATACGCAGTATTTT. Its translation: CASSSEGSTDTDTQYF.

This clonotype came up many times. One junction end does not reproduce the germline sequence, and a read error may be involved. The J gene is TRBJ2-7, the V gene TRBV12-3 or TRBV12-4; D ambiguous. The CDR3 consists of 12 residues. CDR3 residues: CASTLTTYEQYF. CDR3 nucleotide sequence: TGTGCCAGCACTTTAACTACCTACGAGCAGTACTTC.

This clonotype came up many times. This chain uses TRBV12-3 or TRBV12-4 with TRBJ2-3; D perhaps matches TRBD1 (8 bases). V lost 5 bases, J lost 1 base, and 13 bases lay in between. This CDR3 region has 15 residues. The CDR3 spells CASSRQGRGTDTQYF. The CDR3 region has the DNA TGTGCCAGCAGTCGACAGGGGAGGGGCACAGATACGCAGTATTTT.

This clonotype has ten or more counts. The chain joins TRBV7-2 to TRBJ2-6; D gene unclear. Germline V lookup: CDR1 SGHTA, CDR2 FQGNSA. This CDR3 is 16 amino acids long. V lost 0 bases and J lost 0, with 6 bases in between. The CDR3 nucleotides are TGTGCCAGCAGCTTAGCGCCAGCCTCTGGGGCCAACGTCCTGACTTTC. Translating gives CASSLAPASGANVLTF.